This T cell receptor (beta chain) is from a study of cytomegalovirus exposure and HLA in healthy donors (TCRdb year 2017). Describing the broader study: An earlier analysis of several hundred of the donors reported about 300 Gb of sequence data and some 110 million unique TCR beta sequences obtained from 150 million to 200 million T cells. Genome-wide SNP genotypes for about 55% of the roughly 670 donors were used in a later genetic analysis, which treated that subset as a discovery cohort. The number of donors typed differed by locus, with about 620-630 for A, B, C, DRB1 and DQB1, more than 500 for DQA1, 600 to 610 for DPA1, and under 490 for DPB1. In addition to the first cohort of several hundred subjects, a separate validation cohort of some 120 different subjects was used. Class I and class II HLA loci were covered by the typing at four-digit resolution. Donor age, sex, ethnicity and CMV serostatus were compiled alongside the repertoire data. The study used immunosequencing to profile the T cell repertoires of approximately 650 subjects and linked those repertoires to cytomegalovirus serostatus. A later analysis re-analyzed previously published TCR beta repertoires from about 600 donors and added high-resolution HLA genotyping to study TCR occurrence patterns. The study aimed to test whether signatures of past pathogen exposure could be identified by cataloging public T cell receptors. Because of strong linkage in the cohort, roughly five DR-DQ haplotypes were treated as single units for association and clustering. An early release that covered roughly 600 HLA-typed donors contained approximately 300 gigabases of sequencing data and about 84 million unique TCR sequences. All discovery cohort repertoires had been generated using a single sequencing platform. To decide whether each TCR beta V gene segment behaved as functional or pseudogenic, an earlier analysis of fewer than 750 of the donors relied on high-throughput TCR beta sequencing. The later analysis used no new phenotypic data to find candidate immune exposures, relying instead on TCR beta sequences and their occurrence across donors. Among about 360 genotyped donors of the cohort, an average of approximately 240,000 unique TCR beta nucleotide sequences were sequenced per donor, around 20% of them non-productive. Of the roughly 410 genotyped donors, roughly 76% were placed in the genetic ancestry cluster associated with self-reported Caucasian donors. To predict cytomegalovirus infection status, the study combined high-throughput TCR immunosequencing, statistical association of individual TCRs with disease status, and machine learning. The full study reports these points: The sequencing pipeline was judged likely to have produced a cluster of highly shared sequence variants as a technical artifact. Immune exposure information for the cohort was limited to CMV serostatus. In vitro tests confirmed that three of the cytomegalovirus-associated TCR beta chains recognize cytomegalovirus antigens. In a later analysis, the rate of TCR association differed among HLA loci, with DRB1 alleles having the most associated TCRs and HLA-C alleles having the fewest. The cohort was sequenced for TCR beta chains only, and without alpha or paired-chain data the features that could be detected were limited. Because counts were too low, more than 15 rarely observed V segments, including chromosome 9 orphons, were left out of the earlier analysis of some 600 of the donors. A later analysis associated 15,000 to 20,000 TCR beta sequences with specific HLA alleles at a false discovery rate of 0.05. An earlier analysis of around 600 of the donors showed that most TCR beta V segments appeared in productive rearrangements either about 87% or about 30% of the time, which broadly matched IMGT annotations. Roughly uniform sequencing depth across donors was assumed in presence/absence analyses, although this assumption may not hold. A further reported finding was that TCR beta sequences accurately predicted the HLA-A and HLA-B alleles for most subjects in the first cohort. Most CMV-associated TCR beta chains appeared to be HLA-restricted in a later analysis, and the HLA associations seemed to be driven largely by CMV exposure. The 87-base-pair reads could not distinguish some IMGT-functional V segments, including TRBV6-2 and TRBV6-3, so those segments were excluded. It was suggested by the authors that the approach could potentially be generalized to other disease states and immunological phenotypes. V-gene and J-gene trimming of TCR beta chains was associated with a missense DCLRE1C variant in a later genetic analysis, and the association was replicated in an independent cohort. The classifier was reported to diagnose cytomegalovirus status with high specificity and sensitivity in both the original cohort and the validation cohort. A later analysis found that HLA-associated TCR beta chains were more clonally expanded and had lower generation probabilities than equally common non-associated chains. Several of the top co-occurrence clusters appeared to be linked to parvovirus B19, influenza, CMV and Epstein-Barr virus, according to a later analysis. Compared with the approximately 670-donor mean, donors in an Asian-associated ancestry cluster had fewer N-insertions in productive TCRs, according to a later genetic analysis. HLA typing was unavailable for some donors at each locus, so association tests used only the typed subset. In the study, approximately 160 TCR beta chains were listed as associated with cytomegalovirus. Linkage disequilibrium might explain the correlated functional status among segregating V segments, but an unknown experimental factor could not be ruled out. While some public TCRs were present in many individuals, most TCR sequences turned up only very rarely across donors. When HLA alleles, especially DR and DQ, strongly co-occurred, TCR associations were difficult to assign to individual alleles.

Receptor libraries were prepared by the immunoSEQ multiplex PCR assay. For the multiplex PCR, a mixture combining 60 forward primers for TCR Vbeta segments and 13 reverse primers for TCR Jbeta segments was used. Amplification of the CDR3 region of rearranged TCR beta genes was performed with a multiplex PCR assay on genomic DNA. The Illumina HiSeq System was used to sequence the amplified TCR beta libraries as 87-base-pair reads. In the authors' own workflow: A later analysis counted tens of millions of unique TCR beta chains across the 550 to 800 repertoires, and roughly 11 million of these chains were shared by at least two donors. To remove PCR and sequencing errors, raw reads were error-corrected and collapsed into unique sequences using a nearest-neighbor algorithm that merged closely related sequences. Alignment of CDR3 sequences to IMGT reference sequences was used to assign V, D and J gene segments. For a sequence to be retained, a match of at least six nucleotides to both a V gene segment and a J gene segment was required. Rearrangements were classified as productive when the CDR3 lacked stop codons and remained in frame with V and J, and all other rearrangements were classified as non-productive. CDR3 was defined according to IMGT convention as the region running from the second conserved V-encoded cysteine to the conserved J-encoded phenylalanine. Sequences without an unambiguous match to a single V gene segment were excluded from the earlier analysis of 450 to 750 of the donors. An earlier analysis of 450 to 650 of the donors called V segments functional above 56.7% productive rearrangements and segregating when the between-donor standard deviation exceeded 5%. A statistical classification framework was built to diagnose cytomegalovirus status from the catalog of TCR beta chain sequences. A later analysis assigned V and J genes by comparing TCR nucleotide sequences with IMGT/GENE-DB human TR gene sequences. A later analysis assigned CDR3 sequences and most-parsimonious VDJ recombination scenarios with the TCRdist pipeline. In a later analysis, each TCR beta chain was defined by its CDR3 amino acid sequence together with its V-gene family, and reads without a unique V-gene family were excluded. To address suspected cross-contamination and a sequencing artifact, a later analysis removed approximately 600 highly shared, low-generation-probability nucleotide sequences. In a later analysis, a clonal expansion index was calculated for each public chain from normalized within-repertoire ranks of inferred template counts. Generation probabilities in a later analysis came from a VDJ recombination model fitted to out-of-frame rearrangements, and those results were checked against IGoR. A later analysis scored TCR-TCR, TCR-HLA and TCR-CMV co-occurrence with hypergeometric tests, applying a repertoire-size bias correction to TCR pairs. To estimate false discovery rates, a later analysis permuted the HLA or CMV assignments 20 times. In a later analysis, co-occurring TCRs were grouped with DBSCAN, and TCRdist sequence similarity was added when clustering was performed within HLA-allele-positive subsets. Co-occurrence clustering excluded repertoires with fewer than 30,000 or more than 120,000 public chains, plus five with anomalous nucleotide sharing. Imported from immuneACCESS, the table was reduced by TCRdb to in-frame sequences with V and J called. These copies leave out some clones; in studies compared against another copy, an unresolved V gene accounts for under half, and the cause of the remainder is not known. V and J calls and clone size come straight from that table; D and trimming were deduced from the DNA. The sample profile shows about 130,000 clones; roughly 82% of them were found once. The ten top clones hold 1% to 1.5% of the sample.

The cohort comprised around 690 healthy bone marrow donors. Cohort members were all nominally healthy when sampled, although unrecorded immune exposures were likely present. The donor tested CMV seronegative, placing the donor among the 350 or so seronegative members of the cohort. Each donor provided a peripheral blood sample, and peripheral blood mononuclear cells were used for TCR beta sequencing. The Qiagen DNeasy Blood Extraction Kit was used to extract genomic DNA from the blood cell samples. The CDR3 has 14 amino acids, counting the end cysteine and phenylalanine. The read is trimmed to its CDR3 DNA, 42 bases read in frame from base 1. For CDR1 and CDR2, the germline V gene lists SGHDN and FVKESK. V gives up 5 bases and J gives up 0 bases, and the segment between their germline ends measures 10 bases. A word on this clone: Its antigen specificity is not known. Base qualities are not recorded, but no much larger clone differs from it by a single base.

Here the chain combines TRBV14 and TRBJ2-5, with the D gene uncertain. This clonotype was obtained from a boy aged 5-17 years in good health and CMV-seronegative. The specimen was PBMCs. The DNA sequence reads TGTGCCAGCAGCGACGCCAGGCACCAAGAGACCCAGTACTTC. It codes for CASSDARHQETQYF.